This is a list of T cell receptor beta chains from one sample in a study of cytomegalovirus exposure and HLA in healthy donors. Clones were sequenced by immunoSEQ multiplex PCR, and TCRdb holds only the in-frame ones, with some missing. The sample holds 100,000 to 130,000 clones, around 77% seen once. Material: PBMCs. These receptors all come from a male donor in good health and CMV-seronegative. CDR3s include the opening cysteine and the closing phenylalanine or tryptophan. The D gene is left open where the match is weak. Size tells how often a clone was seen (once, few, many) or the class of an expanded clone, and some rows leave it out.

TRBJ1-5	TRBV2	NA	NA	CASSRSTGLSNQPQHF	TGTGCCAGCAGTCGAAGTACGGGACTTAGCAATCAGCCCCAGCATTTT
TRBJ2-1	TRBV19	NA	TRBD2	CASSTTGGRTSGRGLEVNEQFF	TGTGCCAGTAGTACCACAGGGGGGAGGACTAGCGGGAGAGGGTTAGAGGTGAATGAGCAGTTCTTC
TRBJ2-7	TRBV6-1	NA	TRBD2	CASSVTTGTSRFYEQYF	TGTGCCAGCAGTGTGACAACGGGGACTAGCCGGTTCTACGAGCAGTACTTC
TRBJ2-7	TRBV10-3	NA	NA	CAISGTDPYEQYF	TGTGCCATCAGTGGAACAGACCCCTACGAGCAGTACTTC
TRBJ2-5	TRBV28	NA	TRBD2	CASLQTSGQETQYF	TGTGCCAGCCTCCAGACTAGCGGCCAAGAGACCCAGTACTTC
TRBJ2-1	TRBV5-1	few	NA	CASSVALDYEQFF	TGCGCCAGCAGCGTCGCACTAGACTATGAGCAGTTCTTC
TRBJ1-1	TRBV30	NA	NA	CAWSRQLNTEAFF	TGTGCCTGGAGTCGACAGTTGAACACTGAAGCTTTCTTT
TRBJ2-1	TRBV5-8	NA	TRBD2	CASSLGLASYNEQFF	TGTGCCAGCAGCTTAGGACTAGCGTCCTACAATGAGCAGTTCTTC
TRBJ1-4	TRBV7-9	NA	TRBD1	CASSLGGDRIIF	TGTGCCAGCAGCTTAGGGGGGGACAGGATAATTTTT
TRBJ2-3	TRBV11-2	NA	TRBD1	CASTGRGPGDTQYF	TGTGCCAGCACGGGCAGGGGGCCAGGAGATACGCAGTATTTT
TRBJ2-1	TRBV7-9	NA	NA	CASSLGESSYNEQFF	TGTGCCAGCAGCTTAGGCGAGAGCTCCTACAATGAGCAGTTCTTC
TRBJ2-5	TRBV2	NA	TRBD2	CASSERPSGGGETQYF	TGTGCCAGCAGTGAACGGCCTAGCGGTGGGGGGGAGACCCAGTACTTC
TRBJ1-5	TRBV5-1	NA	NA	CASSLSGNQPQHF	TGCGCCAGCAGCTTGTCCGGCAATCAGCCCCAGCATTTT
TRBJ2-7	TRBV6-1	NA	NA	CASSEIPEHPYEQYF	TGTGCCAGCAGTGAAATCCCGGAGCATCCGTACGAGCAGTACTTC
TRBJ2-7	TRBV7-8	NA	TRBD2	CASSETSGSWEQYF	TGTGCCAGCAGCGAGACTAGCGGGAGTTGGGAGCAGTACTTC
TRBJ2-3	TRBV19	NA	NA	CASSIRPQSLTDTQYF	TGTGCCAGTAGTATTCGGCCACAGTCCCTCACAGATACGCAGTATTTT
TRBJ2-3	TRBV5-1	NA	TRBD2	CASSLSGRATDTQYF	TGCGCCAGCAGCCTTAGCGGGAGGGCCACAGATACGCAGTATTTT
TRBJ1-1	TRBV5-4	few	NA	CASSDRQNTEAFF	TGTGCCAGCAGCGACCGACAGAACACTGAAGCTTTCTTT
TRBJ2-5	TRBV7-6	NA	TRBD2	CASSLGGGRQETQYF	TGTGCCAGCAGCTTAGGCGGGGGGCGTCAAGAGACCCAGTACTTC
TRBJ2-1	TRBV18	NA	TRBD2	CASSPRTSGTNEQFF	TGTGCCAGCTCACCAAGAACTAGCGGGACGAATGAGCAGTTCTTC
TRBJ1-1	TRBV4-1	few	TRBD1	CASSQDDRGSTEAFF	TGCGCCAGCAGCCAAGACGACAGGGGCAGCACTGAAGCTTTCTTT
TRBJ1-4	TRBV27	NA	NA	CASSPYRDTNEKLFF	TGTGCCAGCAGTCCTTACAGGGATACTAATGAAAAACTGTTTTTT
TRBJ1-6	TRBV7-9	NA	NA	CASSGQTPLHF	TGTGCCAGCAGCGGGCAGACACCCCTCCACTTT
TRBJ1-1	TRBV7-6	NA	NA	CASSLTSVGGAFF	TGTGCCAGCAGCTTAACCTCGGTGGGGGGAGCTTTCTTT
TRBJ2-1	TRBV7-9	NA	NA	CASSLGQINNEQFF	TGTGCCAGCAGCCTCGGACAGATCAACAATGAGCAGTTCTTC
TRBJ2-5	TRBV6-5	NA	TRBD1	CASSYVAGGLQETQYF	TGTGCCAGCAGTTACGTGGCAGGGGGCCTTCAAGAGACCCAGTACTTC
TRBJ2-3	TRBV30	NA	NA	CAWSTTGTDTQYF	TGTGCCTGGAGTACAACAGGCACAGATACGCAGTATTTT